This T cell receptor beta chain was documented in a study of cytomegalovirus exposure and HLA in healthy donors. The J segment lost 2 bases and the V segment lost 5 bases, leaving 7 bases of the junction unmatched. The CDR3 runs 15 residues. CDR1 and CDR2 from the germline V gene are SGDLS and YYNGEE. 60 Vbeta and 13 Jbeta primers were used in PCR. Original data processing: A later analysis counted around 74 million unique TCR beta chains, 9.5 million to 12 million shared. Clones were sequenced by immunoSEQ multiplex PCR, and TCRdb holds only the in-frame ones, with some missing. That table supplies the V and J calls and clone size; D and trimming were determined from the DNA. There are some 200,000 clones in the sample; around 62% occur only once, and roughly 2.9% lies in the top ten.

The chain links TRBV9 to TRBJ1-5; 7 bases agree with TRBD1. Sequenced input: PBMCs. The TCR comes from a man in his forties in good health and CMV-seronegative. The CDR3 here is CASSRGGAGNQPQHF. In nucleotides, the CDR3 is TGTGCCAGCAGTCGAGGGGGCGCCGGCAATCAGCCCCAGCATTTT.